The 9 T cell receptor beta chains in this list originate from one sample, sequenced in a study of T cells in localized non-small cell lung cancer. Profiled with immunoSEQ multiplex PCR; TCRdb holds only in-frame clones, not every one. Here the sample spans 35,000 to 50,000 clones, approximately 83% being singletons. Sample: peripheral blood, taken before any cancer treatment. These receptors were taken from a man aged 40-75 years with stage I lung adenocarcinoma.

This clone was detected a few times. V and J are TRBV7-8 and TRBJ2-2; TRBD2 matches at 14 bases. The germline gives CDR1 SGHVS, CDR2 FQNEAQ. The CDR3 contains 18 residues. The V segment lost 5 bases and the J segment 6 bases; nucleotides outside the gene matches: 11. In nucleotides, the CDR3 is TGTGCCAGCAGCAAAAGAGGACTAGCGGGAGGTCCTCCCGGGGAGCTGTTTTTT. Its protein is CASSKRGLAGGPPGELFF.

Of note for this clone: This same CDR3 is encoded by further DNA sequences in the sample. The rearrangement links TRBV5-1 to TRBJ2-1; 8 bases map to TRBD2. Trimming took 4 bases from V and 4 from J; bases not matched to a gene: 7. The CDR3 runs 15 residues. In germline, CDR1 is SGHRS, CDR2 YFSETQ. Here the CDR3 DNA reads TGCGCCAGCAGCCTGTTAGCGGGAACGTACAATGAGCAGTTCTTC. It translates to CASSLLAGTYNEQFF.

This sequence joins TRBV5-1 and TRBJ1-3, with D possibly being TRBD1 (5 bases). The CDR3 is made up of 16 amino acids. Germline lookup yields CDR1 SGHRS and CDR2 YFSETQ. V lost 0 bases to trimming and J lost 2 bases, with 12 bases between them. This CDR3 reads CASSLGGPDAGNTIYF. As DNA, the CDR3 is TGCGCCAGCAGCTTGGGGGGCCCGGACGCTGGAAACACCATATATTTT.

This clone appeared a few times. This sequence joins TRBV9 and TRBJ1-4; D is unresolved. CDR3 size: 15 residues. Deletions cut 0 bases from V and 3 bases from J, with 9 bases between. Germline V CDR1 and CDR2: SGDLS, YYNGEE. This CDR3 is CASSVGSLANEKLFF. CDR3 DNA: TGTGCCAGCAGCGTAGGCAGCCTGGCTAATGAAAAACTGTTTTTT.

The chain recombines TRBV10-3 with TRBJ1-2, with D uncertain. This CDR3 has 15 amino acids. Trimming left V 0 bases short and J 0 bases short, with 8 bases between. The germline V gene has CDR1 ENHRY and CDR2 SYGVKD. The CDR3 is CAISESVTTNYGYTF. CDR3 bases: TGTGCCATCAGTGAGTCGGTGACTACTAACTATGGCTACACCTTC.

This clone was detected a few times. The chain recombines TRBV5-1 with TRBJ1-1, with unresolved D. V shed 1 base and J shed 6 bases, with 7 bases lying between them. Germline V gene sequence: CDR1 SGHRS, CDR2 YFSETQ. The CDR3 has 12 amino acids. The DNA for the CDR3 is TGCGCCAGCAGCTTGTCCGGGGCTGAAGCTTTCTTT. Amino acid sequence: CASSLSGAEAFF.

This chain connects TRBV7-2 to TRBJ1-4; no firm D call. The germline gives CDR1 SGHTA, CDR2 FQGNSA. V was pared by 3 bases and J by 8 bases, with 10 bases between. This CDR3 is built from 13 residues. The CDR3 spells CASSLSGKEKLFF. Here the CDR3 DNA reads TGTGCCAGCAGCTTGTCGGGGAAAGAAAAACTGTTTTTT.

CDR3 nucleotide sequence: TGCAGCGTAATACCACAGGGAACTTACGAGCAGTACTTC. It codes for CSVIPQGTYEQYF. This rearrangement joins TRBV29-1 to TRBJ2-7, with D possibly matching TRBD1 (6 bases). Germline CDR1 reads SQVTM; CDR2 reads ANQGSEA. V was clipped by 6 bases and J by 4 bases, with 16 bases between them. The CDR3 runs 13 residues.

The J gene is TRBJ2-7, the V gene TRBV6-5, with D tentatively TRBD2 (5 bases). Germline V CDR1 and CDR2: MNHEY, SVGAGI. CDR3 size: 14 residues. Between the trimmed V and J ends, which lost 6 bases and 0 bases, there was a span of 12 bases. As DNA, the CDR3 is TGTGCCAGCAGCCCGGACTCGACCTCCTACGAGCAGTACTTC. Translation gives CASSPDSTSYEQYF.